This T cell receptor (beta chain) comes out of a study of blood T cells in healthy people across ages. At least 5.5 micrograms of total RNA were extracted per sample. The CDR3 is made up of 16 amino acids. Germline V gene sequence: CDR1 MNHEY, CDR2 SVGEGT. J gave up 7 bases and V 7 bases, and 15 bases lay outside the gene matches. Through a sample-barcoded 5' primer and a J-beta primer mix, a second PCR was run for roughly 6 to 11 cycles. TCRdb analysed the 5' RACE reads with MiXCR anew, one entry per CDR3 protein. Of about 1 million distinct CDR3 sequences in the sample, more than 40% were seen once.

V usage is TRBV6-2 or TRBV6-3 and J usage is TRBJ2-1; the match to TRBD2 covers 8 bases. This clonotype originated in a woman aged 60-75 years in good health. Sequenced sample: blood. In DNA form, the CDR3 reads TGTGCCAGCACCAATGCCGGTAGCGGGATCTCGAATGAGCAGTTCTTC. It yields the protein CASTNAGSGISNEQFF.